Presented here are 2 T cell receptor beta chains from one specimen sequenced in a study of regulatory T cells in long-lasting Graves disease. This sample's time point: newly diagnosed GD, antithyroid drugs for less than 3 months. Scientists built the TCR library using RNA that was extracted from PBMCs. The authors built TCR beta libraries using iRepertoire HTBI primers and Arm-PCR of CDR3 regions. In TCRdb, the multiplex PCR reads were re-called with MiXCR into one record per CDR3 protein. Here the sample spans 350,000 to 450,000 distinct CDR3 sequences, roughly 12% being singletons. These data were likewise used in another study, on T cells in Graves' hyperthyroidism and ophthalmopathy.

Sequences were derived from peripheral blood mononuclear cells (PBMCs), sampled at new diagnosis, from a patient treated with antithyroid drugs. These receptors were taken from a woman aged 18 to 35 with Graves disease.

A note on this clonotype: A much larger clone lies a single base off, so this may be a read error. V and J are TRBV5-1 and TRBJ2-1; D gene unclear. Trimming took 2 bases from V and 8 from J, leaving 20 bases between them. In germline, CDR1 is SGHRS, CDR2 YFSETQ. The CDR3 loop spans 16 amino acids. DNA of the CDR3: TGCGCCAGCAGCTTTCTTTCGGCTGGCTCTCGCCATGAGCAGTTCTTC. Translating gives CASSFLSAGSRHEQFF.

In this sample, this clonotype turned up many times. The rearrangement uses TRBV5-1 and TRBJ1-1; D is possibly TRBD1 (5 bases). This CDR3 spans 13 amino acids. Germline assignment: CDR1 SGHRS and CDR2 YFSETQ. The V gene lost 0 bases and the J gene lost 8 bases, with 11 bases spanning the gap. The CDR3 sequence is CASSLAGGEEAFF. As DNA, the CDR3 is TGCGCCAGCAGCTTGGCGGGGGGGGAGGAAGCTTTCTTT.